The TCR beta chain described here comes from a study of CD8+ T cells in alopecia areata. For the study at large: Patients in the treated group were given tofacitinib by mouth, 5 to 10 mg twice a day.

As to treatment: oral pan-JAK inhibitor, 5-10 mg twice daily. The V end lost 2 bases, the J end lost 4 bases, and 12 bases lay between the germline ends. Germline loops: CDR1 GTSNPN, CDR2 SVGIG (reference sequence). The CDR3 is 13 residues long. After isolation, RNA underwent reverse transcription to generate cDNA as the sequencing template. Clones were sequenced by immunoSEQ multiplex PCR, and TCRdb holds only the in-frame ones, with some missing. The sample lists about 180,000 clones, 58% occurring once. Sequences were derived from CD4+ T cells sorted from blood, sampled between weeks 55 and 65, from a patient treated with tofacitinib. The TCR sequence derives from a human donor with alopecia areata. V gene TRBV30 combines with J gene TRBJ2-7; weak D call: TRBD2 (5 bases). The CDR3 sequence: CAWSPSPGYEQYF. The CDR3 DNA is TGTGCCTGGAGTCCTAGCCCGGGTTACGAGCAGTACTTC.